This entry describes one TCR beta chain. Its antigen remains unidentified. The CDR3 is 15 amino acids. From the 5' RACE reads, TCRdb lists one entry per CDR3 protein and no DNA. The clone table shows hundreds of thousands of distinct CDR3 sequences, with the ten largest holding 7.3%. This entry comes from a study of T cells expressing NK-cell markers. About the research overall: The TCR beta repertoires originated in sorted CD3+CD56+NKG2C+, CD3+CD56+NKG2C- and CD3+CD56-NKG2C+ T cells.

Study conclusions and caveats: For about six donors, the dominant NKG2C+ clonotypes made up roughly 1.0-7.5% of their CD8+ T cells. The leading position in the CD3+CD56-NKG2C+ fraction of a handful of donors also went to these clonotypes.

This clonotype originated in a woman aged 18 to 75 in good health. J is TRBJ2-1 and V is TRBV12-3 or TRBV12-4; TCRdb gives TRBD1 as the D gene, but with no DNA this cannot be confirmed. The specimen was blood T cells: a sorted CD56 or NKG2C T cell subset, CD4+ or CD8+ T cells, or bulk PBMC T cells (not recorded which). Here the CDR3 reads CASSGAGTGTNEQFF.